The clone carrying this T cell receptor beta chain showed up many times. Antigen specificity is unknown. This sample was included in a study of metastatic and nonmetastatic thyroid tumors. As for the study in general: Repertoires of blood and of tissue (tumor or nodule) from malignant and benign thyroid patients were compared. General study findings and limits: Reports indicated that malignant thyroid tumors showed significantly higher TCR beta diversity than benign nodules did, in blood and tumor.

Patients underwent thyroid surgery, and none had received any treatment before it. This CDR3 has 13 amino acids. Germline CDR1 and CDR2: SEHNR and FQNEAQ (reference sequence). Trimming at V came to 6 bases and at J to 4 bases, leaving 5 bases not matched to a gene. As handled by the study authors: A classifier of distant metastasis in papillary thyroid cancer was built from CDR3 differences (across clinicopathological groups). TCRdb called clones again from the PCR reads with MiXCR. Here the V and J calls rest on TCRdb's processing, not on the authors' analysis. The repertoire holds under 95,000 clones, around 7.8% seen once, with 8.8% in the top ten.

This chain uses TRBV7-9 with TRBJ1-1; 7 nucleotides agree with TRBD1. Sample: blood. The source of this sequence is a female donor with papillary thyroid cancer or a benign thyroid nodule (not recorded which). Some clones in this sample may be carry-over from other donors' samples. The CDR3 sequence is CASSSQGSTEAFF. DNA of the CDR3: TGTGCCAGCAGTTCACAGGGGAGCACTGAAGCTTTCTTT.